The 22 T cell receptor beta chains in this list originate from one sample, sequenced in a study of blood T cell repertoires in COVID-19. Only in-frame clones appear in the TCRdb table, and some are missing; sequencing was by immunoSEQ multiplex PCR. The repertoire has about 270,000 clones, 91% of them found once; the top ten carry about 2.5%. Input material: peripheral blood. The origin of the receptors is a person under 30 with COVID-19, enrolled during active disease.

This clone was counted a single time. This chain joins TRBV28 and TRBJ2-7; 7 bases agree with TRBD1. The CDR3 runs to 12 residues. Trimming took 5 bases from V and 2 from J; bases not matched to a gene: 0. Germline lookup yields CDR1 MDHEN and CDR2 SYDVKM. The CDR3 DNA is TGTGCCAGCAGTGGACAGGCCTACGAGCAGTACTTC. Translated, it gives CASSGQAYEQYF. The whole variable domain, remainder taken from reference TRBV28 and TRBJ2-7, is DVKVTQSSRYLVKRTGEKVFLECVQDMDHENMFWYRQDPGLGLRLIYFSYDVKMKEKGDIPEGYSVSREKKERFSLILESASTNQTSMYLCASSGQAYEQYFGPGTRLTVT.

This chain links TRBV9 with TRBJ1-4; D remains ambiguous. Per germline, CDR1 SGDLS and CDR2 YYNGEE. The CDR3 has 15 amino acids. Trimming took 5 bases from V and 0 from J, leaving 11 bases between them. The CDR3 bases are TGTGCCAGCAGTCCTTCCGGGACAACTAATGAAAAACTGTTTTTT. It is translated as CASSPSGTTNEKLFF.

This sequence joins TRBV2 and TRBJ2-1, with 9 bases aligning to TRBD1. Germline V gene sequence: CDR1 SNHLY, CDR2 FYNNEI. CDR3 size: 18 residues. V trimming: 7 bases; J trimming: 0 bases; junction bases outside the gene matches: 13. The CDR3 loop reads CASIGDRVLGGSYNEQFF. CDR3 DNA sequence: TGTGCCAGCATTGGGGACAGGGTACTAGGGGGCTCCTACAATGAGCAGTTCTTC.

The chain joins TRBV27 to TRBJ1-2, with D possibly matching TRBD1 (5 bases). The ends were cut back, 4 bases at V and 1 base at J, with 10 bases in the middle. The CDR3 has 14 residues. From germline, CDR1 is MNHEY and CDR2 SMNVEV (reference sequence). The CDR3 sequence: CASSSGVGNYGYTF. The CDR3 DNA reads TGTGCCAGCAGTTCGGGGGTGGGTAACTATGGCTACACCTTC.

The chain joins TRBV11-2 to TRBJ2-7; TRBD1 matches 9 bases. Germline loops: CDR1 SGHAT, CDR2 FQNNGV. The CDR3 is 15 amino acids. With 1 base clipped from V and 2 bases from J, the junction kept 3 bases outside the gene matches. The CDR3 reads CASSLADRGPYEQYF. In DNA, the CDR3 is TGTGCCAGCAGCTTAGCGGACAGGGGACCCTACGAGCAGTACTTC.

This chain links TRBV19 with TRBJ1-1, with 8 bases identical to TRBD1. Germline CDR1 and CDR2: LNHDA and SQIVND (reference sequence). V gave up 3 bases and J gave up 4 bases; unmatched junction bases: 10. The CDR3 runs 16 residues. CDR3 nucleotides: TGTGCCAGTAGTATGGCTTCTACCCAGGGGGCCACTGAAGCTTTCTTT. It translates to CASSMASTQGATEAFF.

This chain connects TRBV24-1 to TRBJ2-1, with 12 nucleotides matching TRBD2. Germline V gene data show CDR1 as KGHDR and CDR2 as SFDVKD. This CDR3 comprises 18 residues. V shed 1 base and J 4 bases; nucleotides not matched to a gene: 7. The CDR3 nucleotides read TGTGCCACCAGTGATTTTAAGTCCGGGACTAGCGGGTACAATGAGCAGTTCTTC. This translates into CATSDFKSGTSGYNEQFF.

The chain carries TRBV19 and TRBJ2-1; D possibly corresponds to TRBD1 (7 bases). Trimming stripped 0 bases from V and 4 bases from J, with 10 bases between. The CDR3 loop spans 15 amino acids. Germline V gene sequence: CDR1 LNHDA, CDR2 SQIVND (reference sequence). CDR3 nucleotide sequence: TGTGCCAGTAGTATAGACGGGGGACAGTACAATGAGCAGTTCTTC. It translates to CASSIDGGQYNEQFF.

The V call is TRBV7-2, the J call TRBJ2-1; 8 nucleotides match TRBD1. CDR1 is SGHTA, CDR2 FQGNSA, per germline. The V and J ends lost 3 bases and 12 bases, in that order; junction bases with no gene match: 7. The CDR3 runs to 13 residues. CDR3 bases: TGTGCCAGCAGCTTGCGACAGGGGTCCGGGCAGTTCTTC. Its translation is CASSLRQGSGQFF.

This chain links TRBV25-1 with TRBJ1-1; D is ambiguous. V gave up 3 bases and J gave up 9 bases, with 8 bases separating them. Germline V gene sequence: CDR1 MGHDK, CDR2 SYGVNS. This CDR3 is 11 amino acids long. The CDR3 reads CASSELEKAFF. CDR3 bases: TGTGCCAGCAGTGAGCTAGAAAAAGCTTTCTTT.

Judged by abundance, this clone is medium-sized. This chain uses TRBV19 with TRBJ2-7; 7 bases align to TRBD2. V was clipped by 5 bases and J by 5 bases; unmatched bases: 9. The germline CDR1 and CDR2 sequences are LNHDA and SQIVND (reference sequence). The CDR3 contains 14 residues. The CDR3 bases are TGTGCCAGTAGTTCGTTTGCGGGAGACGACGAGCAGTACTTC. Translating gives CASSSFAGDDEQYF.

The gene calls are TRBV5-5 and TRBJ1-5, with D uncertain. Trimming cost V 3 bases and J 8 bases, with 12 bases left between them. The CDR3 consists of 13 residues. Per germline, CDR1 SGHKS and CDR2 YYEKEE (reference sequence). This CDR3 is CASSSEDGKPQHF. The CDR3 DNA reads as TGTGCCAGCAGCTCGGAGGACGGAAAGCCCCAGCATTTT.

This clone appeared a single time. This chain joins TRBV18 and TRBJ1-3, with a tentative D call TRBD1 (5 bases). The V end lost 4 bases, the J end lost 0 bases, and 7 bases lay between the germline ends. Germline CDR1 reads KGHSH; CDR2 reads LQKENI. The CDR3 covers 14 residues. The CDR3 sequence is CASSRQNSGNTIYF. The CDR3 DNA reads TGTGCCAGCTCACGACAGAACTCTGGAAACACCATATATTTT. The variable domain in full, with the rest retrieved from reference TRBV18 and TRBJ1-3, is NAGVMQNPRHLVRRRGQEARLRCSPMKGHSHVYWYRQLPEEGLKFMVYLQKENIIDESGMPKERFSAEFPKEGPSILRIQQVVRGDSAAYFCASSRQNSGNTIYFGEGSWLTVV.

The V call is TRBV15, the J call TRBJ1-2; D may be TRBD1 (5 bases). The V end lost 4 bases, the J end lost 2 bases, and 17 bases lay between the germline ends. CDR3 size: 16 residues. The V gene's germline CDR1 is LNHNV and CDR2 YYDKDF (reference sequence). The CDR3 nucleotides are TGTGCCACCAGCACTTACCAAGGCAGGGTCAACTATGGCTACACCTTC. It codes for CATSTYQGRVNYGYTF.

The chain joins TRBV20-1 to TRBJ1-4; TRBD1 aligns across 7 bases. CDR3 length: 13 residues. After removal of 3 bases from V and 4 bases from J, the junction contained 2 bases not matched to a gene. CDR1 is DFQATT and CDR2 is SNEGSKA in the germline V gene (reference sequence). The CDR3 spells CSASGTDNEKLFF. CDR3 bases: TGCAGTGCTAGTGGGACAGATAATGAAAAACTGTTTTTT.

The V gene is TRBV5-1, the J gene TRBJ2-5, with 10 bases that match TRBD2. This CDR3 region has 15 residues. Germline loops: CDR1 SGHRS, CDR2 YFSETQ. Unmatched junction bases numbered 8, after V lost 4 bases and J lost 5 bases. The CDR3 nucleotides are TGCGCCAGCAGCCATCTAGCGGGAGATTTGGAGACCCAGTACTTC. The encoded protein is CASSHLAGDLETQYF.

The chain employs TRBV2 and TRBJ1-5; D might be TRBD1 (6 bases). Germline CDR1 is SNHLY and CDR2 is FYNNEI. The CDR3 is 16 amino acids. Between the trimmed V and J ends, which lost 5 bases and 4 bases, there was a span of 18 bases. CDR3 sequence (DNA): TGTGCCAGCAGTAAAGGGGACACCTATCTAAATCAGCCCCAGCATTTT. Protein sequence: CASSKGDTYLNQPQHF. The whole variable domain, filled in from reference TRBV2 and TRBJ1-5, reads EPEVTQTPSHQVTQMGQEVILRCVPISNHLYFYWYRQILGQKVEFLVSFYNNEISEKSEIFDDQFSVERPDGSNFTLKIRSTKLEDSAMYFCASSKGDTYLNQPQHFGDGTRLSIL.

The CDR3 region has the DNA TGCGCCAGCAGCCTTGGACAGGGTTACTACGAGCAGTACTTC. Amino acids: CASSLGQGYYEQYF. V usage is TRBV4-1 and J usage is TRBJ2-7, with TRBD1 matching over 8 bases. This CDR3 is built from 14 residues. CDR1 is MGHRA, CDR2 YSYEKL, per germline. The V and J ends lost 4 bases and 3 bases, in that order; junction bases with no gene match: 5.

This chain joins TRBV7-6 and TRBJ2-2; D may be TRBD2 (5 bases). CDR3 length equals 15 residues. Germline CDR1 SGHVS, CDR2 FNYEAQ. The V and J ends lost 0 bases and 0 bases respectively, with 5 bases between them. DNA of the CDR3: TGTGCCAGCAGCTTAGCGGGAGCGAACACCGGGGAGCTGTTTTTT. Translating it yields CASSLAGANTGELFF.

V and J are TRBV12-5 and TRBJ1-4; no clear D gene. The germline gives CDR1 LGHNT, CDR2 FRNRAP. V lost 8 bases and J lost 7, with 11 bases in between. The CDR3 is 12 residues long. The CDR3 sequence: CASRGSGEKLFF. CDR3 nucleotides: TGTGCTAGTCGCGGTTCTGGTGAAAAACTGTTTTTT.

The table lists this clone with a few counts. The rearrangement links TRBV4-3 to TRBJ1-4; D is uncertain. Trimming pared 0 bases from V and 1 base from J, leaving 12 bases between. The CDR3 extends over 17 amino acids. Germline assignment: CDR1 LGHNA and CDR2 YSLEER. CDR3 nucleotides: TGCGCCAGCAGCCAAGATCCCCTCCCCGGAACTAATGAAAAACTGTTTTTT. Its translation: CASSQDPLPGTNEKLFF.

The chain combines TRBV7-6 with TRBJ2-2, with a tentative D call TRBD1 (6 bases). The CDR3 is 15 amino acids. Per germline, CDR1 SGHVS and CDR2 FNYEAQ. V was cut by 4 bases and J by 2 bases, with 11 bases left in between. The CDR3 DNA follows: TGTGCCAGCAGCTACAGGGCCCTCAACACCGGGGAGCTGTTTTTT. This codes for CASSYRALNTGELFF.